These 25 T cell receptor beta chains originate from one sample sequenced in a study of cytomegalovirus exposure and HLA in healthy donors. The PCR was carried out with 60 Vbeta primers and 13 Jbeta primers. Some clones are missing from TCRdb's copy, which holds only in-frame ones; the method was immunoSEQ multiplex PCR. Of about 110,000 clones detected, over 65% appear once; the ten largest clones hold about 5%. Sequenced input: PBMCs. The source of these receptors is a female donor in good health and CMV-seropositive.

The chain is built from TRBV7-8 and TRBJ2-5; D is possibly TRBD2 (6 bases). Germline values: CDR1 SGHVS, CDR2 FQNEAQ. The length of the CDR3 is 13 residues. V was clipped by 5 bases and J by 5 bases, with 12 bases between them. This chain's CDR3 is CASSLGLAETQYF. The CDR3 nucleotides are TGTGCCAGCAGCCTGGGGCTAGCGGAGACCCAGTACTTC.

The J gene is TRBJ1-3, the V gene TRBV28; tentatively, D is TRBD1 (6 bases). CDR3 length equals 14 residues. V shed 7 bases and J shed 0 bases, with 10 bases lying between them. Germline lookup yields CDR1 MDHEN and CDR2 SYDVKM. CDR3 DNA: TGTGCCAGCACCCTGGACAGCTCTGGAAACACCATATATTTT. This translates into CASTLDSSGNTIYF.

This chain uses TRBV6-6 with TRBJ1-5; weak D call: TRBD1 (6 bases). CDR1 and CDR2 (germline): MNHNY, SVGAGI (reference sequence). V lost 0 bases and J lost 6, with 12 bases in between. This CDR3 contains 15 residues. The CDR3 nucleotides read TGTGCCAGCAGTTACTCGGGGGGGGCTAGTCAGCCCCAGCATTTT. Its protein product is CASSYSGGASQPQHF.

The chain couples TRBV19 to TRBJ1-5; D remains unclear. The CDR3 extends over 15 amino acids. CDR1 and CDR2 (germline): LNHDA, SQIVND (reference sequence). V shed 2 bases and J shed 1 base, with 9 bases lying between them. The CDR3 sequence: CASSIYGESNQPQHF. CDR3 DNA sequence: TGTGCCAGTAGTATATACGGGGAGAGCAATCAGCCCCAGCATTTT.

The gene calls are TRBV12-2 and TRBJ2-1; TRBD2 was called by the table and not checked on the DNA. TRBV12-2 is designated a pseudogene. This CDR3 has 16 amino acids. CDR3 amino acids: CASRLSVGTAHNEQFF. In DNA form, the CDR3 reads TGTGCAAGTCGCTTATCGGTGGGGACTGCTCACAATGAGCAGTTCTTC.

V is TRBV15 and J is TRBJ1-1; TRBD1 aligns across 8 bases. The CDR3 consists of 14 residues. The germline V gene encodes CDR1 LNHNV and CDR2 YYDKDF (reference sequence). Trimming took 3 bases from V and 3 from J; bases not matched to a gene: 3. The CDR3 bases are TGTGCCACCAGCAGGGACAGGGTGGACACTGAAGCTTTCTTT. Translating gives CATSRDRVDTEAFF.

This chain joins TRBV6-6 and TRBJ2-7, with 11 bases lining up with TRBD1. This CDR3 region has 15 residues. Germline CDR1 is MNHNY and CDR2 is SVGAGI (reference sequence). V lost 4 bases, J lost 4 bases, and 6 bases stayed unmatched. The CDR3 sequence is CASSLGQGGRYEQYF. The CDR3 nucleotides are TGTGCCAGCAGTTTGGGACAGGGGGGACGATACGAGCAGTACTTC.

The chain joins TRBV25-1 to TRBJ2-5, with 10 nucleotides matching TRBD1. V was clipped by 4 bases and J by 5 bases; unmatched bases: 4. There are 14 residues in the CDR3. Germline CDR1 and CDR2: MGHDK and SYGVNS. The CDR3 coding sequence is TGTGCCAGCAGTGGGGGACAGGGGTGGGAGACCCAGTACTTC. It translates to CASSGGQGWETQYF.

This clone turned up a few times. The J gene is TRBJ1-5, the V gene TRBV7-2; a possible D gene is TRBD1 (5 bases). The V end was cut by 5 bases, the J end by 4 bases, with 15 bases between. CDR1 and CDR2 from the germline V gene are SGHTA and FQGNSA. There are 15 residues in the CDR3. The CDR3 sequence is CASSRGTPRNQPQHF. CDR3 nucleotides: TGTGCCAGCAGCCGCGGGACCCCCAGGAATCAGCCCCAGCATTTT.

This clone has only a few counts. The chain combines TRBV6-5 with TRBJ1-6, with D tentatively TRBD1 (6 bases). CDR1 and CDR2 from the germline V gene are MNHEY and SVGAGI. V was cut by 6 bases and J by 6 bases, with 12 bases left in between. The CDR3 totals 14 residues. In DNA, the CDR3 is TGTGCCAGCAGATCGACAGGCCTTAATTCACCCCTCCACTTT. Translation: CASRSTGLNSPLHF.

The rearrangement joins TRBV11-2 to TRBJ1-1; D ambiguous. Trimming removed 0 bases at V and 0 bases at J, with 14 bases between. The CDR3 consists of 17 residues. Germline values: CDR1 SGHAT, CDR2 FQNNGV. The CDR3: CASSLDLGRLLNTEAFF. The DNA for the CDR3 is TGTGCCAGCAGCTTAGATCTAGGCAGATTATTGAACACTGAAGCTTTCTTT. Full variable domain (remainder filled in from reference TRBV11-2 and TRBJ1-1): EAGVAQSPRYKIIEKRQSVAFWCNPISGHATLYWYQQILGQGPKLLIQFQNNGVVDDSQLPKDRFSAERLKGVDSTLKIQPAKLEDSAVYLCASSLDLGRLLNTEAFFGQGTRLTVV.

CDR3 coding DNA: TGTGCCAGCAGCTTTGGAGGGGGCGCGTTGAACACTGAAGCTTTCTTT. Protein sequence: CASSFGGGALNTEAFF. This rearrangement joins TRBV5-8 to TRBJ1-1; 7 nucleotides match TRBD1. CDR1 and CDR2 from the germline V gene are SGHTS and YDEGEE. The CDR3 runs to 16 residues. V trimming: 2 bases; J trimming: 0 bases; junction bases outside the gene matches: 7.

This chain connects TRBV25-1 to TRBJ1-2; D gene uncertain. CDR3 length equals 13 residues. Trimming stripped 3 bases from V and 3 bases from J, with 8 bases between. Germline CDR1 MGHDK, CDR2 SYGVNS. Written as DNA, the CDR3 is TGTGCCAGCAGTGAGAACAGAGACTATGGCTACACCTTC. This codes for CASSENRDYGYTF.

The chain has TRBV11-2 and TRBJ1-2; D uncertain. V dropped 5 bases and J dropped 8 bases, with 12 bases sitting between them. In germline, CDR1 is SGHAT, CDR2 FQNNGV. The CDR3 loop spans 12 amino acids. Here the CDR3 DNA reads TGTGCCAGCAGCGGTCGATCGGGGGGCTACACCTTC. Translating gives CASSGRSGGYTF.

The rearrangement joins TRBV28 to TRBJ1-3; 7 bases agree with TRBD1. Trimming cost V 1 base and J 0 bases; bases outside gene matches: 9. In germline, CDR1 is MDHEN, CDR2 SYDVKM. The CDR3 consists of 18 residues. Here the CDR3 reads CASSLFPSQGPSGNTIYF. CDR3 DNA sequence: TGTGCCAGCAGTTTATTCCCCTCACAGGGGCCCTCTGGAAACACCATATATTTT.

The chain joins TRBV18 to TRBJ2-1; 11 bases align to TRBD2. V shed 0 bases, J shed 5 bases, and the junction held 0 bases outside the gene matches. CDR1 is KGHSH and CDR2 is LQKENI in the germline V gene. The CDR3 runs to 15 residues. CDR3 nucleotides: TGTGCCAGCTCACCACCGGGACTAGCGGACAATGAGCAGTTCTTC. Protein sequence: CASSPPGLADNEQFF.

The chain couples TRBV7-9 to TRBJ2-7; the D gene is possibly TRBD2 (6 bases). The CDR3 has 16 amino acids. Per the germline V gene, CDR1 is SEHNR and CDR2 is FQNEAQ (reference sequence). Trimming took 5 bases from V and 0 from J, leaving 17 bases between them. CDR3 sequence reads: CASSKRTAGLSYEQYF. CDR3 coding DNA: TGTGCCAGCAGCAAGAGAACAGCGGGCCTCTCCTACGAGCAGTACTTC.

J is TRBJ1-4 and V is TRBV27, with TRBD1 matching 7 bases. Germline trimming cut 4 bases from V and 7 bases from J; bases unmatched to any gene: 6. Germline lookup yields CDR1 MNHEY and CDR2 SMNVEV (reference sequence). CDR3 length: 14 residues. CDR3 coding DNA: TGTGCCAGCAGTTCGACAGGGAATGGTGAAAAACTGTTTTTT. As protein: CASSSTGNGEKLFF.

The chain combines TRBV9 with TRBJ2-1, with TRBD2 as a possible D gene (6 bases). The ends were cut back, 0 bases at V and 7 bases at J, with 14 bases in the middle. This CDR3 spans 15 amino acids. Germline-derived CDR1 and CDR2 are SGDLS and YYNGEE. The CDR3, as DNA: TGTGCCAGCAGCGTAGCTCTACAGGAGGGAAATGAGCAGTTCTTC. Residues: CASSVALQEGNEQFF. Combining the CDR3 with reference TRBV9 and TRBJ2-1 gives the whole variable domain DSGVTQTPKHLITATGQRVTLRCSPRSGDLSVYWYQQSLDQGLQFLIQYYNGEERAKGNILERFSAQQFPDLHSELNLSSLELGDSALYFCASSVALQEGNEQFFGPGTRLTVL.

The CDR3: CASSLGGGSNEKLFF. The CDR3 coding sequence is TGTGCCAGCAGCTTAGGAGGGGGCTCGAATGAAAAACTGTTTTTT. This chain joins TRBV7-9 and TRBJ1-4; TRBD1 aligns across 7 bases. The germline CDR1 and CDR2 sequences are SEHNR and FQNEAQ (reference sequence). The CDR3 consists of 15 residues. Trimming at V came to 1 base and at J to 5 bases, leaving 4 bases not matched to a gene.

V gene TRBV30 combines with J gene TRBJ2-3; TRBD2 might be the D (5 bases). The CDR3 covers 13 residues. With 5 bases removed from V and 6 bases from J, the gap between germline ends came to 15 bases. Germline V gene data show CDR1 as GTSNPN and CDR2 as SVGIG (reference sequence). The CDR3 DNA follows: TGTGCCTGGGATGGACTGAGGCCGGATACGCAGTATTTT. It yields the protein CAWDGLRPDTQYF. Complete variable domain (other parts from reference TRBV30 and TRBJ2-3): SQTIHQWPATLVQPVGSPLSLECTVEGTSNPNLYWYRQAAGRGLQLLFYSVGIGQISSEVPQNLSASRPQDRQFILSSKKLLLSDSGFYLCAWDGLRPDTQYFGPGTRLTVL.

The chain links TRBV7-9 to TRBJ1-1; D might be TRBD1 (6 bases). Germline V CDR1 and CDR2: SEHNR, FQNEAQ (reference sequence). Trimming shortened V by 5 bases and J by 2 bases, and 15 bases separated the two germline ends. The CDR3 consists of 15 residues. CDR3: CASSANLDRNTEAFF. CDR3 nucleotide sequence: TGTGCCAGCAGCGCAAATTTGGACAGAAACACTGAAGCTTTCTTT.

The gene calls are TRBV11-2 and TRBJ1-1; no firm D call. The germline V gene encodes CDR1 SGHAT and CDR2 FQNNGV. There are 19 residues in the CDR3. V was shortened by 5 bases and J by 0 bases, with 25 bases between the two germline ends. The CDR3 is CASSSRVGRGKRVNTEAFF. The DNA for the CDR3 is TGTGCCAGCAGCAGCCGTGTAGGACGGGGAAAACGGGTGAACACTGAAGCTTTCTTT.

The chain uses TRBV28 and TRBJ2-7, with 10 bases matching TRBD1. The CDR3 runs to 15 residues. Germline CDR1 and CDR2: MDHEN and SYDVKM. The J segment lost 6 bases and the V segment lost 7 bases, leaving 12 bases of the junction unmatched. Here the CDR3 reads CASTKRRDRGSEQYF. CDR3 nucleotides: TGTGCCAGCACCAAACGCCGGGACAGGGGCTCCGAGCAGTACTTC.

V and J are TRBV5-1 and TRBJ2-1, with 10 bases that match TRBD2. This CDR3 is 19 amino acids long. The germline V gene has CDR1 SGHRS and CDR2 YFSETQ. Trimming removed 0 bases from V and 7 bases from J; junction bases left unmatched: 16. The CDR3 DNA follows: TGCGCCAGCAGCTTGGAGGGTAGCGGGAGGACGCTCCTGCGGAATGAGCAGTTCTTC. Protein: CASSLEGSGRTLLRNEQFF.